The 12 T cell receptor beta chains presented below share a single source sample, sequenced in a study of OX40 agonist ivuxolimab in advanced cancers. This table comes from immunoSEQ multiplex PCR, and its TCRdb copy is limited to in-frame clones, with some not included. The sample yields 40,000 to 45,000 clones, more than 75% seen once. The input for sequencing was CD4+ or CD8+ T cells sorted from blood, taken in a trial of the OX40 agonist ivuxolimab. The receptor set was obtained from an adult with an advanced solid tumor such as melanoma, head and neck, liver or kidney cancer.

This chain's CDR3 is CASSYLGEQYF. CDR3 coding DNA: TGTGCCAGCAGTTATCTGGGCGAGCAGTACTTC. The chain recombines TRBV6-5 with TRBJ2-7; no definite D call. This CDR3 spans 11 amino acids. In germline, CDR1 is MNHEY, CDR2 SVGAGI. V shed 3 bases and J shed 6 bases, with 6 bases lying between them.

V gene TRBV10-3 combines with J gene TRBJ2-3; D is tentatively TRBD1 or TRBD2 (5 bases each). This CDR3 is built from 14 residues. Germline CDR1 ENHRY, CDR2 SYGVKD. Trimming removed 6 bases from V and 2 bases from J, with 12 bases in between. In DNA form, the CDR3 reads TGTGCCATCAGGCTCCGGGGCCTCACAGATACGCAGTATTTT. It codes for CAIRLRGLTDTQYF.

The rearrangement links TRBV30 to TRBJ1-1; possible D gene TRBD1, 6 bases. Deletions cut 5 bases from V and 4 bases from J, with 11 bases between. The CDR3 extends over 12 amino acids. Germline V gene data show CDR1 as GTSNPN and CDR2 as SVGIG (reference sequence). The CDR3 bases are TGTGCCTGGTTCCAAGGGGGCACTGAAGCTTTCTTT. Residues: CAWFQGGTEAFF.

The chain employs TRBV6-1 and TRBJ1-1, with 7 bases lining up with TRBD1. This CDR3 comprises 17 residues. Germline V gives CDR1 MNHNS, CDR2 SASEGT. V was clipped by 1 base and J by 0 bases; unmatched bases: 8. Here the CDR3 DNA reads TGTGCCAGCAGTGAAGAGATCAAGACAGGGTTGAACACTGAAGCTTTCTTT. Translated, it gives CASSEEIKTGLNTEAFF.

The V and J genes are TRBV6-6 and TRBJ1-4; TRBD1 is a possible D gene (5 bases). This CDR3 is built from 13 residues. V lost 6 bases to trimming and J lost 8 bases, with 13 bases between them. Looked up from germline, CDR1 is MNHNY and CDR2 is SVGAGI (reference sequence). The CDR3 sequence: CASSLEGREKLFF. In DNA form, the CDR3 reads TGTGCCAGCAGCCTCGAGGGGAGGGAAAAACTGTTTTTT.

The chain couples TRBV5-1 to TRBJ2-3; TRBD1 is a possible D gene (6 bases). The CDR3 consists of 14 residues. V lost 7 bases and J 0 bases, leaving 12 bases between the germline ends. Germline V gene sequence: CDR1 SGHRS, CDR2 YFSETQ. CDR3 sequence reads: CASCLGASTDTQYF. Here the CDR3 DNA reads TGCGCCAGCTGCCTGGGGGCTAGCACAGATACGCAGTATTTT.

The chain's CDR3 is CASSLDWRREAGVTGELFF. DNA of the CDR3: TGTGCCAGCAGCTTAGATTGGCGTCGGGAGGCCGGGGTAACCGGGGAGCTGTTTTTT. The genes are TRBV7-9 and TRBJ2-2; 7 nucleotides match TRBD2. V dropped 1 base and J dropped 5; count of bases not matched to a gene: 16. The CDR3 has 19 amino acids. CDR1 and CDR2 from the germline V gene are SEHNR and FQNEAQ (reference sequence).

V and J are TRBV7-9 and TRBJ2-7; D is undetermined. The germline CDR1 and CDR2 sequences are SEHNR and FQNEAQ (reference sequence). Trimming left V 2 bases short and J 3 bases short, with 2 bases between. There are 11 residues in the CDR3. The CDR3 DNA follows: TGTGCCAGCAGCTTATACTACGAGCAGTACTTC. It is translated as CASSLYYEQYF.

V gene TRBV6-5 combines with J gene TRBJ2-1, with a tentative D call TRBD2 (6 bases). Between the trimmed V and J ends, which lost 0 bases and 5 bases, there was a span of 11 bases. This CDR3 region has 15 residues. CDR1 MNHEY and CDR2 SVGAGI come from the germline V gene. CDR3: CASSYSGRGNNEQFF. The DNA of the CDR3 is TGTGCCAGCAGTTACTCGGGGCGGGGTAACAATGAGCAGTTCTTC.

The genes are TRBV7-9 and TRBJ1-2, with a weak D call TRBD1 (6 bases). The CDR3 runs 14 residues. From germline, CDR1 is SEHNR and CDR2 FQNEAQ (reference sequence). V dropped 1 base and J dropped 2 bases, with 8 bases sitting between them. The CDR3 is CASSLEQGNYGYTF. CDR3 nucleotides: TGTGCCAGCAGCTTAGAACAGGGCAACTATGGCTACACCTTC.

This clone occurred a few times. The rearrangement joins TRBV6-5 to TRBJ2-2; D may correspond to TRBD1 or TRBD2 (7 bases each). Trimming pared 1 base from V and 5 bases from J, leaving 11 bases between. This CDR3 is 15 amino acids long. Germline CDR1 and CDR2: MNHEY and SVGAGI. CDR3 region: CASSYFRGGTGELFF. CDR3 bases: TGTGCCAGCAGTTACTTCAGGGGGGGGACCGGGGAGCTGTTTTTT.

The chain links TRBV29-1 to TRBJ2-3; D is perhaps TRBD2 (5 bases). CDR1 SQVTM and CDR2 ANQGSEA come from the germline V gene. V lost 4 bases and J 1 base, leaving 12 bases between the germline ends. The CDR3 loop spans 14 amino acids. The chain's CDR3 is CSVVSDSRTDTQYF. The CDR3 region has the DNA TGCAGCGTTGTATCGGACTCCCGCACAGATACGCAGTATTTT.